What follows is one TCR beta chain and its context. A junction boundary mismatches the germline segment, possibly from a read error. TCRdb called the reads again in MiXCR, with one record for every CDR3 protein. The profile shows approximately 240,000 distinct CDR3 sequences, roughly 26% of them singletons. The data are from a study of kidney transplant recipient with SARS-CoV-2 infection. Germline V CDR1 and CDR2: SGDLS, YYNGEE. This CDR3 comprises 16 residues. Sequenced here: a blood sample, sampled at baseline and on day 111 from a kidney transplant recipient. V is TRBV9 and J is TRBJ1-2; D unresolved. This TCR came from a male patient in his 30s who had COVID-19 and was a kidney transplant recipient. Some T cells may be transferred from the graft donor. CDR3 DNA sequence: TGTACCAGCATGAGTAAGTACTCAAGAAAGACCTATGGCTACACCTTC. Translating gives CTSMSKYSRKTYGYTF.